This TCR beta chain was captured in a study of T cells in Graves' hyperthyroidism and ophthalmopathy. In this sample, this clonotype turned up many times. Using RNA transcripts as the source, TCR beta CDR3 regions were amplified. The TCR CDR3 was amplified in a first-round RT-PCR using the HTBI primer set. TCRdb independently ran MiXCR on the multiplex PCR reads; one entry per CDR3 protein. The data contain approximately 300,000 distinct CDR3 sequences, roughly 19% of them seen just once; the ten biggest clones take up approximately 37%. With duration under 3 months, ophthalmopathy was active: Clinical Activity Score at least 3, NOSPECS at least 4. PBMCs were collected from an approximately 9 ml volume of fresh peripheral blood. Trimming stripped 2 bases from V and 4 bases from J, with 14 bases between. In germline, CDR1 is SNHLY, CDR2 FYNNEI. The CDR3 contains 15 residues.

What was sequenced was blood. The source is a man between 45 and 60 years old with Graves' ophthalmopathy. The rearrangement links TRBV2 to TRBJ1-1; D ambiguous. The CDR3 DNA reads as TGTGCCAGCAGTGAAATGGAAACAGTTGGCACTGAAGCTTTCTTT. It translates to CASSEMETVGTEAFF.